Shown below are 27 T cell receptor beta chains from a single sample sequenced in a study of T cells in Graves' hyperthyroidism and ophthalmopathy. Amplified TCR beta CDR3 regions derived from RNA transcripts. First-round RT-PCR with HTBI primers amplified the TCR CDR3 region. One entry per CDR3 protein, called by TCRdb with MiXCR from the multiplex PCR reads. The sample contains roughly 500,000 distinct CDR3 sequences, less than 25% of which appear only once. Sequenced sample: blood. Receptors originate from a woman aged 30 to 39 with Graves' ophthalmopathy.

This clonotype was seen ten or more times. The rearrangement joins TRBV7-3 to TRBJ1-2; no reliable D call. Trimming shortened V by 5 bases and J by 4 bases, and 17 bases separated the two germline ends. Germline CDR1 is SGHTA and CDR2 is FQGTGA. This CDR3 contains 15 residues. CDR3 nucleotide sequence: TGTGCCAGCAGCCATGAAACCAAAAAACTCTATGGCTACACCTTC. Protein product: CASSHETKKLYGYTF. The full variable domain, rest sourced from reference TRBV7-3 and TRBJ1-2, is GAGVSQTPSNKVTEKGKYVELRCDPISGHTALYWYRQSLGQGPEFLIYFQGTGAADDSGLPNDRFFAVRPEGSVSTLKIQRTERGDSAVYLCASSHETKKLYGYTFGSGTRLTVV.

This clonotype was seen ten or more times. The CDR3 here is CASSGTEAYEQYF. The CDR3 DNA reads TGTGCCAGTTCCGGGACGGAAGCCTACGAGCAGTACTTC. The chain uses TRBV6-1 and TRBJ2-7; D possibly uses TRBD1 or TRBD2 (5 bases each). Looked up from germline, CDR1 is MNHNS and CDR2 is SASEGT. The CDR3 is 13 amino acids. V lost 9 bases and J 2 bases, leaving 14 bases between the germline ends.

This clonotype was found many times. The chain joins TRBV6-2 or TRBV6-3 to TRBJ1-1; 7 positions match TRBD1. The CDR3 consists of 13 residues. Trimming removed 7 bases from V and 0 bases from J; junction bases left unmatched: 2. Germline assignment: CDR1 MNHEY and CDR2 SVGEGT. CDR3: CASTRGMNTEAFF. CDR3 DNA sequence: TGTGCCAGCACCAGGGGGATGAACACTGAAGCTTTCTTT.

The chain is built from TRBV27 and TRBJ2-3, with 13 bases identical to TRBD2. V gave up 6 bases and J gave up 15 bases; unmatched junction bases: 9. Germline V lookup: CDR1 MNHEY, CDR2 SMNVEV (reference sequence). The CDR3 runs 13 residues. CDR3 sequence: CASSRPGLAGTYF. The CDR3 coding sequence is TGTGCCAGCAGCCGCCCGGGACTAGCGGGGACTTATTTT.

Only a few counts were recorded for this clonotype. A single base separates this from a much larger clone, so it may be a read error. V usage is TRBV4-3 and J usage is TRBJ1-1; D is ambiguous. Germline values: CDR1 LGHNA, CDR2 YSLEER. This CDR3 has 16 residues. V gave up 0 bases and J gave up 6 bases, with 17 bases separating them. The CDR3 loop is CASSQDTLSLHAEAFF. CDR3 bases: TGCGCCAGCAGCCAAGATACTCTGTCGCTGCACGCTGAAGCTTTCTTT.

This chain uses TRBV12-3 or TRBV12-4 with TRBJ2-7; no reliable D call. The length of the CDR3 is 15 residues. Trimming took 7 bases from V and 7 from J, leaving 23 bases between them. DNA for the CDR3: TGTGCCAGCACCCTATCTCCCGCCCCTGCGGAAGAGCAGTACTTC. Amino acids: CASTLSPAPAEEQYF.

V usage is TRBV7-9 and J usage is TRBJ1-2; D remains ambiguous. Germline lookup yields CDR1 SEHNR and CDR2 FQNEAQ (reference sequence). This CDR3 is built from 15 residues. V was shortened by 5 bases and J by 3 bases, with 16 bases between the two germline ends. The CDR3 region is CASSKGGERYYGYTF. CDR3 DNA sequence: TGTGCCAGCAGCAAGGGTGGGGAGCGGTACTATGGCTACACCTTC.

This clonotype was observed at least ten times. V is TRBV12-3 or TRBV12-4 and J is TRBJ2-7; 10 bases agree with TRBD2. The V gene end was trimmed by 5 bases and the J gene end by 2 bases; junction bases not matched to a gene: 3. The CDR3 spans 14 residues. CDR3 loop: CASSPGLAAYEQYF. DNA for the CDR3: TGTGCCAGCAGTCCTGGACTAGCGGCCTACGAGCAGTACTTC.

This clonotype was detected only a few times. The chain links TRBV28 to TRBJ2-7, with 10 bases matching TRBD1. V was clipped by 6 bases and J by 3 bases; unmatched bases: 14. Germline loops: CDR1 MDHEN, CDR2 SYDVKM. CDR3 length equals 17 residues. CDR3 sequence reads: CASRLGQGGPLFYEQYF. The CDR3 nucleotides are TGTGCCAGCAGGTTAGGACAGGGGGGACCCTTGTTCTACGAGCAGTACTTC.

V and J are TRBV19 and TRBJ2-7, with D perhaps given as TRBD1 or TRBD2 (5 bases each). Germline-derived CDR1 and CDR2 are LNHDA and SQIVND (reference sequence). V lost 0 bases and J 7 bases, leaving 13 bases between the germline ends. The CDR3 sequence is 14 residues long. This CDR3 reads CASSIDQGRTEQYF. The CDR3 DNA follows: TGTGCCAGTAGTATAGATCAGGGCAGGACTGAGCAGTACTTC.

This clonotype was seen a few times. The rearrangement joins TRBV7-8 to TRBJ2-2; D is perhaps TRBD1 or TRBD2 (6 bases each). The CDR3 length is 16 residues. Per the germline V gene, CDR1 is SGHVS and CDR2 is FQNEAQ. V was clipped by 5 bases and J by 5 bases, with 18 bases between them. The DNA for the CDR3 is TGTGCCAGCAGCGACCTAACAGGGAGGAGTACCGGGGAGCTGTTTTTT. Translated: CASSDLTGRSTGELFF.

This clonotype has ten or more counts. The chain has TRBV2 and TRBJ1-3; D remains ambiguous. V lost 2 bases and J 0 bases, leaving 8 bases between the germline ends. CDR1 and CDR2 from the germline V gene are SNHLY and FYNNEI. The CDR3 is made up of 15 amino acids. The CDR3 loop reads CASSELGISGNTIYF. CDR3 sequence (DNA): TGTGCCAGCAGTGAACTCGGAATCTCTGGAAACACCATATATTTT.

This clonotype showed up many times. The rearrangement links TRBV7-8 to TRBJ2-5; D might be TRBD2 (6 bases). The CDR3 runs 16 residues. Trimming removed 2 bases at V and 1 base at J, with 14 bases between. The germline CDR1 and CDR2 sequences are SGHVS and FQNEAQ. The CDR3 protein is CASSLRGAGLQETQYF. CDR3 DNA sequence: TGTGCCAGCAGCTTAAGGGGAGCGGGCCTCCAAGAGACCCAGTACTTC.

This clonotype was counted at least ten times. The rearrangement joins TRBV6-5 to TRBJ1-2, with D unresolved. Trimming removed 0 bases at V and 8 bases at J, with 19 bases between. Germline V gene data show CDR1 as MNHEY and CDR2 as SVGAGI. The CDR3 has 16 amino acids. The CDR3 region has the DNA TGTGCCAGCAGTTACTCGATTCTTTACACCTCGGAGGGCTACACCTTC. Protein sequence: CASSYSILYTSEGYTF.

This clonotype was observed a few times. The chain combines TRBV2 with TRBJ1-2, with no clear D. The CDR3 contains 13 residues. Per germline, CDR1 SNHLY and CDR2 FYNNEI. Trimming took off 6 bases at V and 7 bases at J, with 15 bases between the two ends. CDR3 nucleotide sequence: TGTGCCAGCAGATTCTCGACTTCGGTTGGCTACACCTTC. It specifies CASRFSTSVGYTF.

V and J are TRBV18 and TRBJ2-7; a weak D match, TRBD2 (6 bases). The ends were cut back, 5 bases at V and 1 base at J, with 21 bases in the middle. CDR3 size: 17 residues. CDR1 and CDR2 (germline): KGHSH, LQKENI. The CDR3, as DNA: TGTGCCAGCTCAGAACGTAGCGGTTCCTCGACATCCTACGAGCAGTACTTC. It is translated as CASSERSGSSTSYEQYF.

At least ten counts were recorded for this clonotype. The chain employs TRBV12-3 or TRBV12-4 and TRBJ2-7, with 7 positions matching TRBD2. J lost 0 bases, V lost 2 bases, and 4 bases had no gene match. The CDR3 covers 15 residues. In DNA form, the CDR3 reads TGTGCCAGCAGTTTATTGCGGGGGTACTCCTACGAGCAGTACTTC. Translation: CASSLLRGYSYEQYF.

This rearrangement joins TRBV5-1 to TRBJ2-7; 12 bases line up with TRBD1. Germline CDR1 reads SGHRS; CDR2 reads YFSETQ. This CDR3 has 16 residues. Trimming at V came to 4 bases and at J to 7 bases, leaving 12 bases not matched to a gene. The CDR3 sequence is CASSRPGQGALGEQYF. CDR3 sequence (DNA): TGCGCCAGCAGCAGGCCGGGACAGGGGGCTTTGGGTGAGCAGTACTTC.

The genes are TRBV5-1 and TRBJ1-1; perhaps TRBD1 as D (5 bases). CDR3 length: 14 residues. Trimming left V 3 bases short and J 3 bases short, with 12 bases between. Per germline, CDR1 SGHRS and CDR2 YFSETQ. CDR3 amino acids: CASSSGGLDTEAFF. CDR3 bases: TGCGCCAGCAGCTCCGGGGGTCTGGACACTGAAGCTTTCTTT.

V usage is TRBV6-2 or TRBV6-3 and J usage is TRBJ1-5; D gene uncertain. The ends were cut back, 6 bases at V and 1 base at J, with 16 bases in the middle. The CDR3 is 16 amino acids. Germline loops: CDR1 MNHEY, CDR2 SVGEGT. The CDR3 nucleotides are TGTGCCAGCAGAGAGCAGGAAGTTATGAGCAATCAGCCCCAGCATTTT. It codes for CASREQEVMSNQPQHF.

The gene calls are TRBV13 and TRBJ2-7; TRBD1 aligns across 7 bases. This CDR3 has 15 amino acids. From germline, CDR1 is PRHDT and CDR2 FYEKMQ (reference sequence). Trimming removed 1 base from V and 2 bases from J; junction bases left unmatched: 5. This chain's CDR3 is CASSLVQGVTYEQYF. CDR3 DNA: TGTGCCAGCAGCTTAGTCCAGGGGGTGACCTACGAGCAGTACTTC.

This clonotype came up many times. The chain recombines TRBV5-1 with TRBJ2-7, with D uncertain. Deletions cut 6 bases from V and 2 bases from J, with 15 bases between. This CDR3 has 14 residues. Germline values: CDR1 SGHRS, CDR2 YFSETQ. The CDR3 bases are TGCGCCAGCACCGAAGCCAGCAGCCCCTACGAGCAGTACTTC. Protein: CASTEASSPYEQYF. The full variable domain, with the rest looked up from reference TRBV5-1 and TRBJ2-7, is KAGVTQTPRYLIKTRGQQVTLSCSPISGHRSVSWYQQTPGQGLQFLFEYFSETQRNKGNFPGRFSGRQFSNSRSEMNVSTLELGDSALYLCASTEASSPYEQYFGPGTRLTVT.

This chain links TRBV12-3 or TRBV12-4 with TRBJ2-7, with TRBD1 identical over 10 bases. The CDR3 spans 15 residues. V gave up 5 bases and J gave up 5 bases; unmatched junction bases: 9. CDR3 bases: TGTGCCAGCAGTATTCACCGGGACAGGGGCCACGAGCAGTACTTC. This sequence encodes CASSIHRDRGHEQYF.

This clonotype was counted many times. This chain uses TRBV6-2 or TRBV6-3 with TRBJ2-7; TRBD1 is a possible D gene (6 bases). The CDR3 spans 15 residues. Between the trimmed V and J ends, which lost 2 bases and 2 bases, there was a span of 13 bases. CDR1 and CDR2 from the germline V gene are MNHEY and SVGEGT. CDR3 DNA sequence: TGTGCCAGCAGTTACGATGGGACAAGCACCTACGAGCAGTACTTC. Its protein product is CASSYDGTSTYEQYF.

There are many counts of this clonotype. The rearrangement uses TRBV20-1 and TRBJ2-7, with 8 positions matching TRBD2. This CDR3 has 17 residues. V lost 3 bases and J lost 3; bases outside the gene matches: 16. Germline lookup yields CDR1 DFQATT and CDR2 SNEGSKA (reference sequence). The chain's CDR3 is CSASERTRTSPNYEQYF. The DNA of the CDR3 is TGCAGTGCTAGTGAGCGGACTCGGACTAGCCCCAACTACGAGCAGTACTTC.

This clonotype has ten or more counts. The V gene is TRBV11-2, the J gene TRBJ2-2; D possibly corresponds to TRBD2 (6 bases). The CDR3 extends over 13 amino acids. The germline V gene encodes CDR1 SGHAT and CDR2 FQNNGV. V lost 5 bases, J lost 6 bases, and 10 bases lay in between. CDR3 bases: TGTGCCAGCAGCCCAAGACTAGCCGGGGAGCTGTTTTTT. Its protein is CASSPRLAGELFF.

In its sample, this clonotype was seen a few times. The chain is built from TRBV5-4 and TRBJ1-1; D is ambiguous. The CDR3 sequence is 13 residues long. The V end lost 4 bases, the J end lost 7 bases, and 14 bases lay between the germline ends. The germline CDR1 and CDR2 sequences are SGHNT and YYREEE (reference sequence). The CDR3 here is CASSPKDGDEAFF. In nucleotides, the CDR3 is TGTGCCAGCAGCCCCAAAGACGGGGATGAAGCTTTCTTT.